The clone carrying this T cell receptor beta chain was seen just once. This table comes from immunoSEQ multiplex PCR, and its TCRdb copy is limited to in-frame clones, with some not included. There are about 130,000 clones in the sample; about 95% occur only once, and 0.44% lies in the top ten. This sample is drawn from a study of T cell changes during pregnancy in multiple sclerosis. The CDR3 covers 15 residues. The V gene's germline CDR1 is KGHSH and CDR2 LQKENI. V shed 3 bases and J 5 bases; nucleotides not matched to a gene: 8. The chain links TRBV18 to TRBJ2-7; the match to TRBD1 covers 9 bases. This TCR came from a female donor with multiple sclerosis, enrolled in a pregnancy study. Source: peripheral blood, taken after pregnancy. The CDR3 sequence: CASSPQPGQGDEQYF. CDR3 DNA sequence: TGTGCCAGCTCACCTCAACCGGGACAGGGAGACGAGCAGTACTTC.